Below are 7 T cell receptor beta chains sequenced from a single sample in a study of CD8 T cells in ankylosing spondylitis. MiXCR, applied by TCRdb to the 5' RACE reads, yields one record per CDR3 protein. The sample holds roughly 150,000 distinct CDR3 sequences, 25% to 35% seen once. Sequencing was done on a sample of synovial fluid, either unsorted or a sorted T cell fraction (not recorded which). Every receptor here comes from a male donor with ankylosing spondylitis.

The V and J genes are TRBV28 and TRBJ1-1; 8 bases agree with TRBD1. Germline V CDR1 and CDR2: MDHEN, SYDVKM. This CDR3 spans 16 amino acids. The ends lost 4 bases at V and 2 bases at J; junction bases unmatched: 9. The CDR3 protein is CASSSIPGQGNTEAFF. The CDR3, as DNA: TGTGCCAGCAGTTCGATACCCGGACAGGGCAACACTGAAGCTTTCTTT. The full variable domain, completed using reference TRBV28 and TRBJ1-1, is DVKVTQSSRYLVKRTGEKVFLECVQDMDHENMFWYRQDPGLGLRLIYFSYDVKMKEKGDIPEGYSVSREKKERFSLILESASTNQTSMYLCASSSIPGQGNTEAFFGQGTRLTVV.

The chain is built from TRBV7-9 and TRBJ2-5, with TRBD2 matching 8 bases. CDR3 size: 16 residues. Germline V gene sequence: CDR1 SEHNR, CDR2 FQNEAQ (reference sequence). V shed 5 bases, J shed 5 bases, and the junction held 13 bases outside the gene matches. This chain's CDR3 is CASSRVSGSGDETQYF. The CDR3 bases are TGTGCCAGCAGCCGCGTGAGCGGGAGTGGGGATGAGACCCAGTACTTC.

This clonotype was seen more than once but under ten times. This sequence joins TRBV27 and TRBJ1-4; possible D gene TRBD1, 6 bases. V was pared by 5 bases and J by 4 bases, with 26 bases between. CDR1 MNHEY and CDR2 SMNVEV come from the germline V gene (reference sequence). The CDR3 is made up of 19 amino acids. The CDR3 sequence: CASSTSYLGAATYNEKLFF. The CDR3 bases are TGTGCCAGCAGTACATCCTACCTGGGGGCGGCAACCTATAATGAAAAACTGTTTTTT.

The CDR3 DNA follows: TGTGCCAGCGGGAGCTCCTACGAGCAGTACTTC. This encodes CASGSSYEQYF. The V call is TRBV28, the J call TRBJ2-7, with D possibly TRBD2 on 5 matching bases. The CDR3 consists of 11 residues. In germline, CDR1 is MDHEN, CDR2 SYDVKM. Trimming removed 8 bases at V and 0 bases at J, with 5 bases between.

The V and J genes are TRBV6-5 and TRBJ1-2; D remains ambiguous. The germline V gene has CDR1 MNHEY and CDR2 SVGAGI. The CDR3 covers 12 residues. Trimming cost V 2 bases and J 8 bases, with 9 bases left between them. CDR3 region: CASSYPGNGYTF. The CDR3 DNA reads TGTGCCAGCAGTTACCCCGGGAACGGCTACACCTTC.

This clonotype occurred a few times. The chain links TRBV5-1 to TRBJ2-5; D call uncertain. V lost 0 bases to trimming and J lost 1 base, with 10 bases between them. Germline CDR1 is SGHRS and CDR2 is YFSETQ. The CDR3 has 15 residues. This CDR3 is CASSLVLASQETQYF. The CDR3 coding sequence is TGCGCCAGCAGCTTGGTCTTGGCTAGCCAAGAGACCCAGTACTTC.

This sequence joins TRBV28 and TRBJ2-1; 7 bases map to TRBD2. Germline CDR1 MDHEN, CDR2 SYDVKM. CDR3 length: 16 residues. V dropped 7 bases and J dropped 1; count of bases not matched to a gene: 10. The CDR3 nucleotides are TGTGCCAGCACCCCCTTCGGACTAGAGTCCTACAATGAGCAGTTCTTC. Translating gives CASTPFGLESYNEQFF.